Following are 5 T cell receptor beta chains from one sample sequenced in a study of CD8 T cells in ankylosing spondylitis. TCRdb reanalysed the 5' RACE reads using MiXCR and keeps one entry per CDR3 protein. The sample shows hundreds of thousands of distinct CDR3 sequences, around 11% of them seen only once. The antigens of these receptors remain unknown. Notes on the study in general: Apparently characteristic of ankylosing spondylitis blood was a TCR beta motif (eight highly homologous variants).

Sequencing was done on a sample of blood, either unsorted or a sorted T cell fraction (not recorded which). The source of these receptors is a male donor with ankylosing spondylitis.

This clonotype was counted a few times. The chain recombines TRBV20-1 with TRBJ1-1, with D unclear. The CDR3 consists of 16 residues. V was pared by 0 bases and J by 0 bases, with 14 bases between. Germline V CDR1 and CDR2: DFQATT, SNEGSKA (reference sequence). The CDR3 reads CSARDLPGGLNTEAFF. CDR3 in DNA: TGCAGTGCTAGAGATCTCCCAGGTGGGTTGAACACTGAAGCTTTCTTT.

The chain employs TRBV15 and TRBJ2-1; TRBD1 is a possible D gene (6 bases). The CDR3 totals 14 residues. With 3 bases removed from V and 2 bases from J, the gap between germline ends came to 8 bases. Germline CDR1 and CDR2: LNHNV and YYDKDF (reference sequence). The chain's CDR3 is CATSSRGAYNEQFF. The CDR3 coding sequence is TGTGCCACCAGCAGCAGGGGCGCCTACAATGAGCAGTTCTTC.

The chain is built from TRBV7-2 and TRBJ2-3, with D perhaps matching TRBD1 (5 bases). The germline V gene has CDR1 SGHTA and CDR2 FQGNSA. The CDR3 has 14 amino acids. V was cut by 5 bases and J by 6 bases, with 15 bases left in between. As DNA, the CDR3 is TGTGCCAGCAGCAGCCGACAGCACAGGGATACGCAGTATTTT. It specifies CASSSRQHRDTQYF. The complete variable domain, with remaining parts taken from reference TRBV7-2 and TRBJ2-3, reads GAGVSQSPSNKVTEKGKDVELRCDPISGHTALYWYRQSLGQGLEFLIYFQGNSAPDKSGLPSDRFSAERTGGSVSTLTIQRTQQEDSAVYLCASSSRQHRDTQYFGPGTRLTVL.

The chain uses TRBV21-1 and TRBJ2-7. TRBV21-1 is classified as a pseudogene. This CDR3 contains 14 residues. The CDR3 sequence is CASSKIGLSYEQYF. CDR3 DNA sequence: TGTGCCAGCAGCAAAATTGGCTTATCCTACGAGCAGTACTTC.

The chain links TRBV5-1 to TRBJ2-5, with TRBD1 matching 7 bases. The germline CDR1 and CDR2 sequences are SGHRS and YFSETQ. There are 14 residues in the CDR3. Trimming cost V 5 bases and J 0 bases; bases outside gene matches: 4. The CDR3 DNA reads TGCGCCAGCAGTTTGACAGGGAACCAAGAGACCCAGTACTTC. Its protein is CASSLTGNQETQYF.